The sequence of this T cell receptor beta chain was determined in a study of regulatory T cells in long-lasting Graves disease. This clonotype was detected many times. The antigen is undetermined. Construction of the TCR beta libraries employed iRepertoire HTBI primers in conjunction with Arm-PCR of CDR3 regions. TCRdb re-analysed the multiplex PCR reads in MiXCR, keeping a single row per CDR3 protein. The sample lists over 450,000 distinct CDR3 sequences, about 11% occurring once. Findings and caveats of the study: Results may be inaccurate due to the small sample size.

The time point: newly diagnosed GD, antithyroid drugs for less than 3 months. The TCR library was made from RNA extracted from PBMCs. This sample also appeared in a second study, on T cells in Graves' hyperthyroidism and ophthalmopathy.

Sequenced material: peripheral blood mononuclear cells (PBMCs), taken at new diagnosis, from a patient treated with antithyroid drugs. The clonotype was recovered from a woman in her thirties with Graves disease.

CDR3 coding DNA: TGCGCCAGCCGACCACAGGTGGATAATTCACCCCTCCACTTT. It translates to CASRPQVDNSPLHF. The chain is built from TRBV5-1 and TRBJ1-6, with D possibly TRBD1 on 5 matching bases. CDR3 length equals 14 residues. CDR1 is SGHRS and CDR2 is YFSETQ in the germline V gene. Trimming took 7 bases from V and 5 from J, leaving 13 bases between them.